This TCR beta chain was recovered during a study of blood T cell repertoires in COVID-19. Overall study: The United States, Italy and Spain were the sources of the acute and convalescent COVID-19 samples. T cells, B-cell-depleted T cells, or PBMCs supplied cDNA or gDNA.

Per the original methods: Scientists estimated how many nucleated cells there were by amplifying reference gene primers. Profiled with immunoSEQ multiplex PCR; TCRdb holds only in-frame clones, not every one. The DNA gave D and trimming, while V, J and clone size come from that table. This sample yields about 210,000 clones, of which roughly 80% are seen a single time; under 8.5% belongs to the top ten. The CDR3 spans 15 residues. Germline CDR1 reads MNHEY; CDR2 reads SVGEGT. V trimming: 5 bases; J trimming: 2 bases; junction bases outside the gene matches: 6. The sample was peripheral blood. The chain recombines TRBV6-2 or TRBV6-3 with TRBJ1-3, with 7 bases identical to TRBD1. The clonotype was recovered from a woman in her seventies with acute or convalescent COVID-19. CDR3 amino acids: CASSPTGMAGNTIYF. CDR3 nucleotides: TGTGCCAGCAGTCCGACAGGGATGGCTGGAAACACCATATATTTT.